A selection of T cell receptor beta chains follows, all from one sample in a study of T-cell memory formation after mild COVID-19. TCRdb fed the 5' RACE reads into MiXCR, producing one record per CDR3 protein. The sample shows fewer than 350,000 distinct CDR3 sequences, under 8.5% of them seen only once. Input material: PBMCs or a T cell subset sorted from them (not recorded which). Source of these receptors: a man between 18 and 29 years old who had mild COVID-19 (a few samples of this study predate the infection). Cell type and time point are not known. CDR3s include the opening cysteine and the closing phenylalanine or tryptophan. The order of the fields is clone size, J gene, V gene, CDR3 length, D gene, CDR3 protein, CDR3 DNA. A D gene is named only where the DNA matches it firmly. Clone size is shown for a subset of rows, as once, few, many or a class of expanded clone.

>.|TRBJ1-1|TRBV30|11|.
CAWSVASRAFF
TGTGCCTGGAGTGTCGCGAGTCGGGCTTTCTTT
>.|TRBJ2-1|TRBV5-1|15|.
CASSLVGISYNEQFF
TGCGCCAGCAGCTTGGTAGGGATCTCCTACAATGAGCAGTTCTTC
>many|TRBJ2-5|TRBV7-6|12|.
CASSPGRETQYF
TGTGCCAGCTCACCGGGGAGGGAGACCCAGTACTTC
>.|TRBJ1-5|TRBV20-1|14|.
CSANPAGKEQPQHF
TGCAGTGCTAACCCCGCAGGGAAAGAGCAGCCCCAGCATTTT
>few|TRBJ2-5|TRBV27|14|.
CASSHGTVQETQYF
TGTGCCAGCAGTCACGGGACCGTCCAAGAGACCCAGTACTTC
>many|TRBJ1-5|TRBV7-2|15|.
CASSPGGGGDQPQHF
TGTGCCAGCAGCCCGGGGGGGGGCGGAGATCAGCCCCAGCATTTT
>few|TRBJ1-2|TRBV7-9|14|.
CASSWGSANYGYTF
TGTGCCAGCAGCTGGGGGTCAGCCAACTATGGCTACACCTTC
>.|TRBJ1-1|TRBV5-1|15|.
CASSLAPSENTEAFF
TGCGCCAGCAGCTTGGCCCCCAGTGAGAACACTGAAGCTTTCTTT
>few|TRBJ1-1|TRBV5-5|13|.
CASSLDWNSEAFF
TGTGCCAGCAGCTTGGATTGGAACTCTGAAGCTTTCTTT
>few|TRBJ2-3|TRBV3-1|15|.
CASSQYGGLADTQYF
TGTGCCAGCAGCCAGTACGGGGGCCTGGCAGATACGCAGTATTTT
>few|TRBJ1-3|TRBV5-1|17|.
CASSLPRTATNGNTIYF
TGCGCCAGCAGCTTACCGAGGACAGCGACGAATGGAAACACCATATATTTT
>.|TRBJ2-7|TRBV6-5|17|.
CASSYSFAQGIGGEQYF
TGTGCCAGCAGTTACTCGTTTGCACAGGGAATTGGCGGCGAGCAGTACTTC
>few|TRBJ2-1|TRBV6-2/TRBV6-3|16|TRBD1
CASSDSGQGTDNEQFF
TGTGCCAGCAGTGACTCGGGACAGGGGACTGACAATGAGCAGTTCTTC
>.|TRBJ2-4|TRBV5-1|12|.
CASSFDGNIQYF
TGCGCCAGCAGCTTCGACGGAAACATTCAGTACTTC
>few|TRBJ1-4|TRBV19|16|.
CASSNHGPMRGEKLFF
TGTGCCAGTAGTAACCATGGCCCTATGCGGGGTGAAAAACTGTTTTTT
>few|TRBJ2-1|TRBV6-7|16|TRBD2
CASSYDSRGTYNEQFF
TGTGCCAGCAGTTATGACTCGCGGGGGACCTACAATGAGCAGTTCTTC
>many|TRBJ2-3|TRBV20-1|14|.
CSAREGTLGYTQYF
TGCAGTGCTAGAGAGGGGACTCTCGGGTATACGCAGTATTTT
>.|TRBJ2-1|TRBV5-1|18|TRBD2
CASSSGLAGRLGYNEQFF
TGCGCCAGCAGCTCGGGACTAGCGGGCCGTCTCGGCTACAATGAGCAGTTCTTC
>many|TRBJ1-1|TRBV3-1|14|.
CASSTAQRGVEAFF
TGTGCCAGCAGCACCGCCCAGAGGGGGGTTGAAGCTTTCTTT
>.|TRBJ2-1|TRBV20-1|13|.
CSASVSGYNEQFF
TGCAGTGCTAGCGTTAGCGGCTACAATGAGCAGTTCTTC
>many|TRBJ2-1|TRBV4-1|16|TRBD1
CASSQPGTGAYNEQFF
TGCGCCAGCAGCCAACCCGGGACAGGGGCGTACAATGAGCAGTTCTTC
>many|TRBJ2-3|TRBV5-1|13|.
CASSLISTDTQYF
TGCGCCAGCAGCTTGATAAGCACAGATACGCAGTATTTT
>many|TRBJ2-7|TRBV7-2|14|.
CASSLEWGPYEQYF
TGTGCCAGCAGCTTAGAATGGGGCCCCTACGAGCAGTACTTC
>few|TRBJ2-1|TRBV18|15|.
CASSPPGSSYNEQFF
TGTGCCAGCTCACCGCCTGGTAGCTCCTACAATGAGCAGTTCTTC
>few|TRBJ2-2|TRBV7-8|17|TRBD2
CASSPSRGGLNTGELFF
TGTGCCAGCAGCCCCTCCCGCGGGGGGCTGAACACCGGGGAGCTGTTTTTT
>many|TRBJ2-7|TRBV7-9|14|TRBD1
CASSPGTGVDEQYF
TGTGCCAGCAGCCCCGGGACAGGGGTCGACGAGCAGTACTTC
>.|TRBJ2-7|TRBV7-2|13|.
CASSLDRFYEQYF
TGTGCCAGCAGCCTCGACAGGTTCTACGAGCAGTACTTC
>.|TRBJ2-7|TRBV11-3|15|.
CASSPAGGTEYEQYF
TGTGCCAGCAGCCCGGCCGGGGGGACAGAATACGAGCAGTACTTC
>few|TRBJ2-3|TRBV7-2|15|.
CASSYDAPSTDTQYF
TGTGCCAGCAGCTATGACGCGCCTAGCACAGATACGCAGTATTTT
>.|TRBJ2-1|TRBV25-1|14|TRBD2
CASTHSGGDNEQFF
TGTGCCAGCACCCATAGCGGGGGGGACAATGAGCAGTTCTTC
>.|TRBJ2-7|TRBV2|12|.
CASSPYSDEQYF
TGTGCCAGCAGTCCGTACAGCGACGAGCAGTACTTC
>.|TRBJ2-1|TRBV12-3/TRBV12-4|12|.
CASRHSVHEQFF
TGTGCCAGCAGGCATTCTGTCCATGAGCAGTTCTTC
>.|TRBJ1-1|TRBV18|16|.
CASSPFEARANTEAFF
TGTGCCAGCTCACCCTTTGAGGCCAGGGCGAACACTGAAGCTTTCTTT
>few|TRBJ1-4|TRBV6-1|12|.
CASGEFNEKLFF
TGTGCCAGCGGAGAATTTAATGAAAAACTGTTTTTT
>once|TRBJ2-2|TRBV12-3/TRBV12-4|17|.
CASTPRARGGRTGELFF
TGTGCCAGCACCCCCAGGGCCAGGGGCGGGCGGACCGGGGAGCTGTTTTTT
>few|TRBJ2-2|TRBV6-5|16|TRBD2
CASGFPIGGGTGELFF
TGTGCCAGCGGATTTCCCATTGGCGGGGGCACCGGGGAGCTGTTTTTT
>few|TRBJ2-1|TRBV15|18|TRBD2
CATSRELPGLAGFNEQFF
TGTGCCACCAGCAGAGAACTACCGGGACTAGCGGGGTTCAATGAGCAGTTCTTC
>many|TRBJ2-3|TRBV20-1|15|TRBD2
CSARVAGGLVDTQYF
TGCAGTGCTCGGGTGGCGGGGGGGCTTGTAGATACGCAGTATTTT
>.|TRBJ2-5|TRBV7-2|15|.
CASSLSGRGAETQYF
TGTGCCAGCAGCTTAAGTGGTCGGGGGGCCGAGACCCAGTACTTC
>.|TRBJ1-2|TRBV2|13|.
CASSATGNYGYTF
TGTGCCAGCAGTGCAACAGGCAACTATGGCTACACCTTC
>.|TRBJ2-3|TRBV7-2|14|.
CASSLGFATDTQYF
TGTGCCAGCAGCTTAGGGTTCGCTACAGATACGCAGTATTTT
>.|TRBJ2-1|TRBV7-9|15|.
CASSFRGLADNEQFF
TGTGCCAGCAGCTTCCGGGGACTGGCGGACAATGAGCAGTTCTTC
>few|TRBJ2-3|TRBV7-2|17|TRBD2
CASSPTGERGGPDTQYF
TGTGCCAGCAGCCCTACCGGCGAGCGGGGGGGCCCAGATACGCAGTATTTT
>few|TRBJ2-6|TRBV6-4|14|.
CASSDRSGANVLTF
TGTGCCAGCAGTGACCGGTCTGGGGCCAACGTCCTGACTTTC
>.|TRBJ2-5|TRBV7-2|13|.
CASVRSVSETQYF
TGTGCCAGCGTGCGGTCCGTGTCAGAGACCCAGTACTTC
>.|TRBJ2-1|TRBV7-2|15|.
CTSSSQGGSYNEQFF
TGTACCAGCTCCTCCCAGGGGGGTTCCTACAATGAGCAGTTCTTC
>.|TRBJ2-3|TRBV21-1|15|.
CASSRERPLTDTQYF
TGTGCCAGCAGCAGGGAACGGCCCCTCACAGATACGCAGTATTTT
>.|TRBJ2-1|TRBV7-2|12|TRBD2
CASSWGLARQFF
TGTGCCAGCAGCTGGGGACTAGCGCGACAGTTCTTC
>many|TRBJ2-7|TRBV5-6|12|.
CASSMGPYEQYF
TGTGCCAGCAGCATGGGCCCCTACGAGCAGTACTTC
>few|TRBJ2-5|TRBV10-3|13|.
CAISEGVQETQYF
TGTGCCATCAGTGAGGGAGTGCAAGAGACCCAGTACTTC